A single sample gave rise to the 17 T cell receptor beta chains below, sequenced in a study of OX40 agonist ivuxolimab in advanced cancers. Produced via immunoSEQ multiplex PCR; TCRdb's table is partial and in-frame only. Here the sample spans about 79,000 clones, 94% being singletons. This sample comprised CD4+ or CD8+ T cells sorted from blood, obtained in a trial of the OX40 agonist ivuxolimab. These receptors all come from an adult with an advanced solid tumor such as melanoma, head and neck, liver or kidney cancer.

The chain combines TRBV12-5 with TRBJ2-1, with D uncertain. V lost 8 bases, J lost 0 bases, and 14 bases lay in between. The CDR3 runs 15 residues. Per germline, CDR1 LGHNT and CDR2 FRNRAP. In DNA, the CDR3 is TGTGCTAGTAATGCTTACGTAGTCTCCTACAATGAGCAGTTCTTC. Protein: CASNAYVVSYNEQFF.

This clone was observed once. The chain uses TRBV6-5 and TRBJ2-7; 12 positions match TRBD1. This CDR3 comprises 14 residues. Germline lookup yields CDR1 MNHEY and CDR2 SVGAGI. V shed 7 bases, J shed 5 bases, and the junction held 6 bases outside the gene matches. The chain's CDR3 is CASNPGQGAHEQYF. CDR3 coding DNA: TGTGCCAGCAACCCGGGACAGGGGGCCCACGAGCAGTACTTC.

This clone was counted a single time. The chain joins TRBV27 to TRBJ2-1, with 12 bases that match TRBD2. The CDR3 length is 15 residues. Trimming took 7 bases from V and 7 from J; bases not matched to a gene: 8. Germline CDR1 is MNHEY and CDR2 is SMNVEV (reference sequence). CDR3 DNA: TGTGCCAGCAAGATTCTAGCGGGGGGGCCAAATGAGCAGTTCTTC. This gives the protein CASKILAGGPNEQFF.

V and J are TRBV7-9 and TRBJ2-5; 7 nucleotides align to TRBD1. After removal of 0 bases from V and 3 bases from J, the junction contained 1 base not matched to a gene. The CDR3 extends over 14 amino acids. CDR1 SEHNR and CDR2 FQNEAQ come from the germline V gene (reference sequence). CDR3: CASSLATGEETQYF. CDR3 bases: TGTGCCAGCAGCTTAGCAACAGGGGAAGAGACCCAGTACTTC.

This chain uses TRBV6-6 with TRBJ2-7; D unresolved. In germline, CDR1 is MNHNY, CDR2 SVGAGI (reference sequence). This CDR3 spans 14 amino acids. The V end was cut by 4 bases, the J end by 0 bases, with 10 bases between. CDR3 sequence (DNA): TGTGCCAGCAGTTTCCTTGACACCTCCTACGAGCAGTACTTC. Encoded protein: CASSFLDTSYEQYF.

This chain links TRBV25-1 with TRBJ1-2, with D uncertain. Germline values: CDR1 MGHDK, CDR2 SYGVNS. The CDR3 is 14 amino acids. Trimming left V 2 bases short and J 3 bases short, with 10 bases between. CDR3 residues: CASSEAWADYGYTF. The DNA for the CDR3 is TGTGCCAGCAGTGAAGCGTGGGCGGACTATGGCTACACCTTC.

The CDR3 region is CASSDRENNEQFF. The CDR3 nucleotides are TGTGCCAGTTCGGACAGAGAAAACAATGAGCAGTTCTTC. The J gene is TRBJ2-1, the V gene TRBV6-1, with D maybe TRBD1 (6 bases). Germline CDR1 is MNHNS and CDR2 is SASEGT. V lost 9 bases to trimming and J lost 5 bases, with 14 bases between them. This CDR3 has 13 residues.

The chain links TRBV27 to TRBJ2-3, with a tentative D call TRBD1 (6 bases). V dropped 6 bases and J dropped 3 bases, with 19 bases sitting between them. Germline values: CDR1 MNHEY, CDR2 SMNVEV (reference sequence). This CDR3 is built from 16 residues. In DNA, the CDR3 is TGTGCCAGCAGCACTCAACAGGGACGTTTAACAGATACGCAGTATTTT. It translates to CASSTQQGRLTDTQYF.

The chain carries TRBV4-2 and TRBJ2-3; 10 positions match TRBD2. Germline values: CDR1 LGHNA, CDR2 YNFKEQ. V shed 4 bases and J 1 base; nucleotides not matched to a gene: 8. The CDR3 length is 17 residues. CDR3 in DNA: TGTGCCAGCAGCCTCACTCCCGGACTAGCGGGCACAGATACGCAGTATTTT. Translation gives CASSLTPGLAGTDTQYF.

V gene TRBV14 combines with J gene TRBJ2-1; D not resolved. V lost 2 bases and J lost 9, with 11 bases in between. The CDR3 is 13 amino acids. The germline V gene has CDR1 SGHDN and CDR2 FVKESK. CDR3 coding DNA: TGTGCCAGCAGCCAATTTTTCTTGAGTGAGCAGTTCTTC. This sequence encodes CASSQFFLSEQFF. The entire variable domain, with the rest obtained from reference TRBV14 and TRBJ2-1, is as follows: EAGVTQFPSHSVIEKGQTVTLRCDPISGHDNLYWYRRVMGKEIKFLLHFVKESKQDESGMPNNRFLAERTGGTYSTLKVQPAELEDSGVYFCASSQFFLSEQFFGPGTRLTVL.

The V and J genes are TRBV6-1 and TRBJ2-7; 7 nucleotides match TRBD1. Germline trimming cut 0 bases from V and 2 bases from J; bases unmatched to any gene: 10. Germline CDR1 reads MNHNS; CDR2 reads SASEGT. This CDR3 is 17 amino acids long. The CDR3 DNA reads TGTGCCAGCAGTGAAGCGTATGGGACAGATCCCCCCTACGAGCAGTACTTC. It is translated as CASSEAYGTDPPYEQYF.

This chain connects TRBV5-4 to TRBJ2-3; 8 bases line up with TRBD1. The junction had 9 bases not matched to a gene; V was cut back by 4 bases and J by 8 bases. This CDR3 is built from 14 residues. CDR1 is SGHNT, CDR2 YYREEE, per germline (reference sequence). CDR3 region: CASSLNRGEGTQYF. In nucleotides, the CDR3 is TGTGCCAGCAGCCTAAACAGGGGGGAAGGTACGCAGTATTTT.

This clone has a handful of counts. The V and J genes are TRBV4-1 and TRBJ2-7; D remains ambiguous. The CDR3 length is 15 residues. The V and J ends lost 0 bases and 3 bases respectively, with 12 bases between them. CDR1 and CDR2 from the germline V gene are MGHRA and YSYEKL. CDR3 nucleotides: TGCGCCAGCAGCCAAGAGAGCAGGATCGTCTACGAGCAGTACTTC. It codes for CASSQESRIVYEQYF.

The chain couples TRBV5-6 to TRBJ2-5; perhaps TRBD2 as D (6 bases). Judging by the DNA end, TRBJ2-7 fits better; the J call may be wrong. CDR3 length: 16 residues. Germline V gives CDR1 SGHDT, CDR2 YYEEEE. The CDR3 sequence is CASSLGAGRSSYEQYF. CDR3 nucleotide sequence: TGTGCCAGCAGCTTGGGGGCGGGGCGCAGCTCCTACGAGCAGTACTTC.

The genes are TRBV10-3 and TRBJ2-7, with D perhaps assigned TRBD1 or TRBD2 (6 bases each). Germline CDR1 is ENHRY and CDR2 is SYGVKD. V was pared by 6 bases and J by 9 bases, with 21 bases between. The CDR3 is made up of 14 amino acids. The CDR3 bases are TGTGCCATCAGAGAAGGGGGGTCGTCGTTTCTGCAGTACTTC. This translates into CAIREGGSSFLQYF.

The V call is TRBV27, the J call TRBJ1-1; D not certain. Trimming pared 5 bases from V and 2 bases from J, leaving 12 bases between. The germline V gene encodes CDR1 MNHEY and CDR2 SMNVEV (reference sequence). The CDR3 has 14 amino acids. CDR3 sequence (DNA): TGTGCCAGCAGTCTGGACGGATACAACACTGAAGCTTTCTTT. Protein sequence: CASSLDGYNTEAFF.

The chain combines TRBV19 with TRBJ2-5; D is unresolved. CDR3 length equals 13 residues. CDR1 is LNHDA and CDR2 is SQIVND in the germline V gene (reference sequence). Trimming removed 0 bases from V and 4 bases from J, with 6 bases in between. The CDR3 region has the DNA TGTGCCAGTAGTATAGATCTACCAGAGACCCAGTACTTC. It translates to CASSIDLPETQYF.